The 5 T cell receptor beta chains reported below all come from one sample, sequenced in a study of vaccination effects on CD4 cells after COVID-19. Within the ViraFEST assay, antigen-specific CD4+ T cells underwent expansion with viral peptide pools prior to sequencing. Cultured cells yielded isolated CD4+ T cells after less than 11 days. Two-dose BNT162b2 or mRNA-1273 vaccination was given to participants. The antigens of these receptors remain unknown. Assay used: immunoSEQ multiplex PCR; TCRdb lists only in-frame clones, some missing. The sample yields 84,000 or so clones, 60% to 80% seen once. The sample was CD4+ T cells from PBMCs cultured with HCoV-OC43 spike peptides, taken after COVID-19 vaccination. Subset indicated: HCoV-OC43 spike overlapping peptide pool stimulation. The receptors were gathered from a human donor who received a COVID-19 vaccine.

The J gene is TRBJ2-7, the V gene TRBV7-8; no clear D. This CDR3 is built from 14 residues. Looked up from germline, CDR1 is SGHVS and CDR2 is FQNEAQ. V was trimmed by 5 bases and J by 2 bases, leaving 13 bases between them. The CDR3 DNA reads as TGTGCCAGCAGCGTCGAGGCCCAGCCCTACGAGCAGTACGTC. It codes for CASSVEAQPYEQYV.

Concerning this clone: The germline gene is not matched at one end of the junction; a read error may be the cause. V gene TRBV6-4 combines with J gene TRBJ2-1; 8 positions match TRBD1. This CDR3 contains 14 residues. Germline CDR1 is MRHNA and CDR2 is SNTAGT. The CDR3: CASPGDRSYNEQFF. The DNA of the CDR3 is TGTGCCAGCCCTGGGGACAGGTCCTACAATGAGCAATTCTTC.

This clone was detected once. The rearrangement uses TRBV5-4 and TRBJ2-5, with 8 bases matching TRBD2. CDR1 and CDR2 (germline): SGHNT, YYREEE (reference sequence). Losses at the gene ends were 3 bases for V and 5 bases for J; bases not matched to a gene: 6. This CDR3 contains 14 residues. The CDR3 spells CASSSRTSFETQYF. The CDR3 DNA reads TGTGCCAGCAGCTCACGGACTAGCTTCGAGACCCAGTACTTC.

The gene calls are TRBV7-9 and TRBJ2-2; D gene unclear. V was trimmed by 2 bases and J by 2 bases, leaving 3 bases between them. The length of the CDR3 is 13 residues. CDR1 is SEHNR, CDR2 FQNEAQ, per germline (reference sequence). CDR3 region: CASSLSNTGELFF. CDR3 DNA: TGTGCCAGCAGCTTAAGTAACACCGGGGAGCTGTTTTTT.

The CDR3 region has the DNA TGTGCCAGCAGTGAGAGGGAGGGAGCGCAGTATTTT. Its protein is CASSEREGAQYF. The V and J genes are TRBV2 and TRBJ2-3, with 7 positions matching TRBD2. J gave up 10 bases and V 3 bases, and 4 bases lay outside the gene matches. This CDR3 has 12 amino acids. Per germline, CDR1 SNHLY and CDR2 FYNNEI.